One and the same sample provided the 11 T cell receptor beta chains below, sequenced in a study of shared clonotypes between healthy human individuals (dated by TCRdb to between 2020 and 2021). Receptor libraries were prepared by the immunoSEQ multiplex PCR assay. TCRdb obtained this table from immuneACCESS and retained in-frame rearrangements with V and J assigned. These tables miss some clones; where compared with another copy, unresolved V genes account for less than half of the shortfall, and the remainder is unexplained. The sample table holds roughly 2.4 million clones, of which around 95% were seen once. Roughly 0.13% of the sample belongs to the ten largest clones. Input material: naive CD4+ T cells sorted from blood. The cell subset or site tag for this specimen amounts to: CD45RA+ positively selected. These receptors originate from a man between 18 and 35 years old in good health.

V and J are TRBV10-3 and TRBJ2-7; D not certain. Germline values: CDR1 ENHRY, CDR2 SYGVKD. The V end lost 8 bases, the J end lost 1 base, and 9 bases lay between the germline ends. This CDR3 contains 12 residues. The CDR3 spells CAIRAASYEQYF. DNA of the CDR3: TGTGCCATCCGGGCAGCATCCTACGAGCAGTACTTC.

In its sample, this clone was seen once. V is TRBV19 and J is TRBJ1-1, with D maybe TRBD1 (6 bases). V was shortened by 3 bases and J by 4 bases, with 12 bases between the two germline ends. The length of the CDR3 is 14 residues. Per germline, CDR1 LNHDA and CDR2 SQIVND (reference sequence). The CDR3 nucleotides are TGTGCCAGTAGTATGACAGGCGGGACCACTGAAGCTTTCTTT. Translating gives CASSMTGGTTEAFF.

The J gene is TRBJ2-7, the V gene TRBV6-5, with TRBD2 as a possible D gene (5 bases). Germline loops: CDR1 MNHEY, CDR2 SVGAGI. This CDR3 has 14 residues. Trimming took 6 bases from V and 6 from J, leaving 18 bases between them. The DNA for the CDR3 is TGTGCCAGCAGCCCTTTCATCGGGGTCAGCGAGCAGTACTTC. It codes for CASSPFIGVSEQYF.

The chain carries TRBV28 and TRBJ2-7; TRBD1 is a possible D gene (5 bases). The V end was cut by 2 bases, the J end by 4 bases, with 9 bases between. CDR3 length: 13 amino acids. From germline, CDR1 is MDHEN and CDR2 SYDVKM. The CDR3 DNA follows: TGTGCCAGCAGTTTAGAGACAGTGTACGAGCAGTACTTC. Amino acid sequence: CASSLETVYEQYF. The whole variable domain, filled in from reference TRBV28 and TRBJ2-7, reads DVKVTQSSRYLVKRTGEKVFLECVQDMDHENMFWYRQDPGLGLRLIYFSYDVKMKEKGDIPEGYSVSREKKERFSLILESASTNQTSMYLCASSLETVYEQYFGPGTRLTVT.

The chain employs TRBV7-2 and TRBJ2-1, with D perhaps matching TRBD2 (6 bases). Germline loops: CDR1 SGHTA, CDR2 FQGNSA. V shed 4 bases and J shed 0 bases, with 10 bases lying between them. There are 15 residues in the CDR3. In nucleotides, the CDR3 is TGTGCCAGCAGCTGGAACGGGGGCTCCTACAATGAGCAGTTCTTC. Its translation: CASSWNGGSYNEQFF.

The rearrangement links TRBV10-3 to TRBJ2-7, with D possibly TRBD1 on 7 matching bases. V shed 10 bases and J shed 0 bases, with 13 bases lying between them. CDR3 length: 13 amino acids. The V gene's germline CDR1 is ENHRY and CDR2 SYGVKD. CDR3 DNA sequence: TGTGCCAGCGGGACAGCCAACTCCTACGAGCAGTACTTC. It encodes CASGTANSYEQYF.

The chain is built from TRBV30 and TRBJ2-5; 12 bases agree with TRBD2. Unmatched junction bases numbered 5, after V lost 0 bases and J lost 3 bases. From germline, CDR1 is GTSNPN and CDR2 SVGIG (reference sequence). There are 16 residues in the CDR3. The CDR3 bases are TGTGCCTGGAGTGTCGCTAGCGGGAGGGCCAAAGAGACCCAGTACTTC. Translation gives CAWSVASGRAKETQYF.

The V and J genes are TRBV10-3 and TRBJ2-7; TRBD1 matches 10 bases. Germline CDR1 reads ENHRY; CDR2 reads SYGVKD. V dropped 6 bases and J dropped 4; count of bases not matched to a gene: 9. CDR3 length: 15 residues. Written as DNA, the CDR3 is TGTGCCATCAGGGACGGGACAGGGGCTGATTACGAGCAGTACTTC. Residues: CAIRDGTGADYEQYF.

This chain connects TRBV7-2 to TRBJ1-3, with TRBD1 matching over 8 bases. CDR3 length: 17 residues. Germline-derived CDR1 and CDR2 are SGHTA and FQGNSA. Unmatched junction bases numbered 10, after V lost 5 bases and J lost 1 base. The DNA of the CDR3 is TGTGCCAGCAGCCTGACAGGGGCCACCTCTTCTGGAAACACCATATATTTT. Translating it yields CASSLTGATSSGNTIYF.

In its sample, this clone was seen once. The rearrangement uses TRBV5-1 and TRBJ2-3; perhaps TRBD2 as D (5 bases). This CDR3 has 16 residues. Germline CDR1 is SGHRS and CDR2 is YFSETQ. V lost 1 base and J 0 bases, leaving 12 bases between the germline ends. The chain's CDR3 is CASSLMTRGSTDTQYF. Written as DNA, the CDR3 is TGCGCCAGCAGCTTGATGACCCGGGGTAGCACAGATACGCAGTATTTT.

This chain joins TRBV7-9 and TRBJ2-7, with 7 bases lining up with TRBD1. The CDR3 totals 14 residues. J gave up 0 bases and V 11 bases, and 10 bases lay outside the gene matches. Germline CDR1 is SEHNR and CDR2 is FQNEAQ (reference sequence). The CDR3 DNA sequence: TGTGCCGCGCCGGGACAGAGATCCTCCTACGAGCAGTACTTC. This gives the protein CAAPGQRSSYEQYF.